Below, 3 T cell receptor beta chains from the same sample are listed, as sequenced in a study of human T cells and chemical hapten exposure listed by TCRdb under 2021. In the paper's terms, the time point label means: patch test 1, 2 weeks after DPC sensitization. In light of the paper, this sample's treatment or condition label describes: therapeutic diphenylcyclopropenone sensitization with weekly scalp DPC. Library preparation employed RACE. TCRdb lists the instrument as NextSeq 500. In TCRdb, the public reads were trimmed at Q25 with fastp and aligned with MiXCR, with productive beta chains retained. For every CDR3 protein sequence, its rows merge into one entry that carries the most common genes and DNA. This sample comprises approximately 49,000 distinct CDR3 sequences, 9.3% of them detected only once. Roughly 4.4% of the sample is held by the ten biggest clonotypes. The sequencing here drew on whole blood, taken in connection with sensitization to the hapten diphenylcyclopropenone (DPC). The receptors originated from a woman in her forties or fifties with alopecia areata. Some clones in this sample may be carry-over from other donors' samples.

This clonotype was seen at least ten times. The chain carries TRBV29-1 and TRBJ2-3; D is possibly TRBD2 (6 bases). The germline V and J ends were trimmed by 7 bases and 2 bases, with 16 bases remaining between them. This CDR3 is built from 14 residues. CDR1 is SQVTM, CDR2 ANQGSEA, per germline. CDR3 sequence (DNA): TGCAGCGCCGTTGGGGGGACCGTCACAGATACGCAGTATTTT. Translating it yields CSAVGGTVTDTQYF.

Ten or more counts support this clonotype. The chain has TRBV11-2 and TRBJ1-2; D perhaps matches TRBD1 (6 bases). V lost 0 bases, J lost 5 bases, and 16 bases lay in between. There are 16 residues in the CDR3. Germline CDR1 and CDR2: SGHAT and FQNNGV. CDR3 DNA: TGTGCCAGCAGCTTAGATCCCACACAGGGTGTATATGGCTACACCTTC. Translation: CASSLDPTQGVYGYTF. The full variable domain, completed using reference TRBV11-2 and TRBJ1-2, is EAGVAQSPRYKIIEKRQSVAFWCNPISGHATLYWYQQILGQGPKLLIQFQNNGVVDDSQLPKDRFSAERLKGVDSTLKIQPAKLEDSAVYLCASSLDPTQGVYGYTFGSGTRLTVV.

The table lists this clonotype with many counts. This chain links TRBV29-1 with TRBJ2-5; weak D call: TRBD2 (5 bases). The CDR3 is 14 residues long. V lost 2 bases, J lost 2 bases, and 12 bases lay in between. The germline CDR1 and CDR2 sequences are SQVTM and ANQGSEA. CDR3 nucleotides: TGCAGCGTTGAACCGGCGGAGCGGCAAGAGACCCAGTACTTC. The encoded protein is CSVEPAERQETQYF.